Sequencing of this T cell receptor beta chain was carried out in a study of glioma-infiltrating T cells (dated by TCRdb to about 2016). At the level of the whole study: Sequencing of TCR alpha- and beta-chain repertoires was performed on glioma tissue, on non-neoplastic brain tissue, and on matched peripheral blood mononuclear cells. Each tissue-infiltrating repertoire was compared with the same patient's peripheral blood repertoire to measure divergence between tissue and blood T-cell populations. The paired cohort was made up of three low-grade glioma patients, several primary glioblastoma patients and three non-glioma patients who contributed non-neoplastic brain tissue.

Turning to this clonotype: This receptor's antigen is unknown. Nothing much larger sits one base from this clone, and base qualities are not available.

Findings and caveats that apply to the study as a whole: VJ-independent divergence between tissue and blood was found to be below expectation in non-neoplastic patients but above expectation in all gliomas, particularly low-grade gliomas. Very few CDR3 sequences were found to be shared between tissue and blood, and this scarcity was attributed to high CDR3 diversity and limited sampling. Group comparisons were based on small numbers of patients: three non-neoplastic, three low-grade glioma and eight or nine glioblastoma patients.

The CDR3 runs 15 residues from the cysteine to the phenylalanine. The DNA shown is the 45-base CDR3, in frame from base 1. Trimming takes 4 bases from V and 7 bases from J, and the germline ends sit 17 bases apart. CDR1 SNHLY and CDR2 FYNNEI are derived from the germline V gene. The iRepertoire nested amplicon-rescue multiplex PCR (arm-PCR) platform was used to amplify TCR alpha and beta CDR3 regions from RNA. For one-step reverse transcription and amplification, roughly 85-400 ng of tissue mRNA or PBMC total RNA was used as input. Following bead purification, Illumina adapters were added by a secondary multiplex PCR, and libraries between 200 and 400 bp were gel-purified. Internal 6-nucleotide barcodes were carried by the libraries and were used for demultiplexing. Sequencing of the libraries was done on an Illumina MiSeq using 2x220 or 2x250 nucleotide paired-end reads. Turning to the authors' computational methods: FLASH 1.2.11 was used to merge paired reads, and BWA-MEM then aligned the reads to the GRCh37 human genome before TRA and TRB reads were extracted. For V and J assignment, an IMGT-derived reference of cassette sequences and CDR3 motifs that included pseudogenes was used. Reads were translated in three frames, and productive CDR3s were defined by a C…FGXG motif without stop codons. A clonotype was defined as a unique combination of a V-J cassette pair and a CDR3 amino acid sequence. Reads were filtered by Hamming distance, with the threshold set by the sequence error rate of each sample in mapped regions. The public reads were run again by TCRdb, first through fastp at Q25 and then through MiXCR, and only productive beta chains were kept. Identical CDR3 proteins give one entry, which carries the most common genes and DNA. The V and J calls come from TCRdb's annotation, not from the publication. This sample lists more than 20,000 distinct CDR3 sequences; about 26% were detected once. Around 12% of the sample is held by the ten biggest clonotypes.

This TCR was recovered from a human donor with low-grade glioma or glioblastoma, undergoing nonglioma brain surgery, or in good health (not recorded which). The chain is assembled from TRBV2 and TRBJ2-1; the D region possibly corresponds to TRBD2 (7 bases align). Sequenced: glioma tissue, nonneoplastic brain tissue, or PBMCs (not recorded which). The CDR3 in this case is CASSGSGGPWNEQFF. The nucleotide sequence reads as follows: TGTGCCAGCAGTGGGTCGGGGGGCCCTTGGAATGAGCAGTTCTTC.